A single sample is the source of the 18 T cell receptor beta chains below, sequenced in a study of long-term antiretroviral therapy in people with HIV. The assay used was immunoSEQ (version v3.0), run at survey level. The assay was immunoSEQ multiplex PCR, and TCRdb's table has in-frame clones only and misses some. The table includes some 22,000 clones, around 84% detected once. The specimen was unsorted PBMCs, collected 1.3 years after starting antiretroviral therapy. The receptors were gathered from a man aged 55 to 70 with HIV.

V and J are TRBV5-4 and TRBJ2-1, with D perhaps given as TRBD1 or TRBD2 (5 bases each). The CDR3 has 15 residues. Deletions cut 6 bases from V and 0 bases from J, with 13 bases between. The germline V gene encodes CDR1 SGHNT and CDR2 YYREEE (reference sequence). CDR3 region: CASTTGRSSYNEQFF. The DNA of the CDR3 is TGTGCCAGCACCACGGGGCGGAGCTCCTACAATGAGCAGTTCTTC.

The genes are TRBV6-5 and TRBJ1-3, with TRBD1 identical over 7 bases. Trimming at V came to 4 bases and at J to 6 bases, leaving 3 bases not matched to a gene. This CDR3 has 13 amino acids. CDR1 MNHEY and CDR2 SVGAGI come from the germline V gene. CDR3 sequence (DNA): TGTGCCAGCAGTTTGACAGGGAAAAACACCATATATTTT. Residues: CASSLTGKNTIYF.

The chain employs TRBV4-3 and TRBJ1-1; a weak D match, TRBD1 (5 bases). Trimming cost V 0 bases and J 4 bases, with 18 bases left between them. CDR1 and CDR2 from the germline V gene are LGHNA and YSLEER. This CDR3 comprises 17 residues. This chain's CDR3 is CASSQDAGWGVRTEAFF. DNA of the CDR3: TGCGCCAGCAGCCAAGATGCAGGGTGGGGTGTGCGCACTGAAGCTTTCTTT.

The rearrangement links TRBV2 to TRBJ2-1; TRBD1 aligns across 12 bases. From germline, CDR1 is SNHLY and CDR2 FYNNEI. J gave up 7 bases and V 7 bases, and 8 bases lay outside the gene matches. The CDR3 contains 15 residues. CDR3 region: CASKGTGGADNEQFF. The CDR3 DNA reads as TGTGCCAGCAAGGGGACAGGGGGCGCGGATAATGAGCAGTTCTTC.

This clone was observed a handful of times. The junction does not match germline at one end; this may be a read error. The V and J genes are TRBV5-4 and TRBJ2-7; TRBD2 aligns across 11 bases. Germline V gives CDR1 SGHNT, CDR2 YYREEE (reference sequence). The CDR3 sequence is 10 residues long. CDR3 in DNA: TGTGCCAGCAGCCTGACTAGCGGGATATTC. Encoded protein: CASSLTSGIF.

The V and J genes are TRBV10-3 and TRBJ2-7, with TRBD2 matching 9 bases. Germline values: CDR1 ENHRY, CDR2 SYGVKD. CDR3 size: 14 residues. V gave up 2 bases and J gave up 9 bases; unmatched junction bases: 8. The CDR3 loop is CAISEGRLAAGQYF. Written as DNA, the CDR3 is TGTGCCATCAGTGAGGGACGACTAGCGGCGGGGCAGTACTTC.

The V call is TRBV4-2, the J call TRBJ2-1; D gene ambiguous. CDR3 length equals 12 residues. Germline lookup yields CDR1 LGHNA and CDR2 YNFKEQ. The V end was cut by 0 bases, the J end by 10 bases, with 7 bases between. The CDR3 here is CASSQDLHEQFF. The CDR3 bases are TGTGCCAGCAGCCAAGATCTCCACGAGCAGTTCTTC.

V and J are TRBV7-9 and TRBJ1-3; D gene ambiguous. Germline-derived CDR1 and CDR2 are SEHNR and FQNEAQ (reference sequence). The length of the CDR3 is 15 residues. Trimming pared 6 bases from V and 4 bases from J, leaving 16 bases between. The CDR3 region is CASSSNNWAGNTIYF. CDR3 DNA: TGTGCCAGCAGTTCCAACAATTGGGCCGGAAACACCATATATTTT.

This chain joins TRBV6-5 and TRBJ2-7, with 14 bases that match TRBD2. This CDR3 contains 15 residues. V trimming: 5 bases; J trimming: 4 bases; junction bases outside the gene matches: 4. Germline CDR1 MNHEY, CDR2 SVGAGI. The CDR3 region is CASSRLAGGVYEQYF. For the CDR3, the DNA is TGTGCCAGCAGTCGACTAGCGGGAGGGGTGTACGAGCAGTACTTC.

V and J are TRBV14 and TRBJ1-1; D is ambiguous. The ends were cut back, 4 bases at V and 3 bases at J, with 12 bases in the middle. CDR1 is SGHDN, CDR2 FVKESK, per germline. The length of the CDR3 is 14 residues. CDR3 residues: CASSREGRDTEAFF. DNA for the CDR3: TGTGCCAGCAGCCGTGAAGGGAGGGACACTGAAGCTTTCTTT. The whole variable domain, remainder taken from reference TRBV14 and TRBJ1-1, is EAGVTQFPSHSVIEKGQTVTLRCDPISGHDNLYWYRRVMGKEIKFLLHFVKESKQDESGMPNNRFLAERTGGTYSTLKVQPAELEDSGVYFCASSREGRDTEAFFGQGTRLTVV.

In DNA form, the CDR3 reads TGTGCCATCAGTGAAGGGGAACCGACCGGAAAACTGTTTTTT. The encoded protein is CAISEGEPTGKLFF. The V call is TRBV10-3, the J call TRBJ1-4, with D possibly TRBD1 on 5 matching bases. Germline-derived CDR1 and CDR2 are ENHRY and SYGVKD. This CDR3 region has 14 residues. Trimming took off 3 bases at V and 10 bases at J, with 15 bases between the two ends.

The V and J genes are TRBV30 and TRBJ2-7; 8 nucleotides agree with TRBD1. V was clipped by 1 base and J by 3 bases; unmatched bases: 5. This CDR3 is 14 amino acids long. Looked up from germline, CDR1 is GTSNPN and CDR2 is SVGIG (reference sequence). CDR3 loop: CAWSAGGTDYEQYF. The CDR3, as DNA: TGTGCCTGGAGTGCAGGGGGCACCGACTACGAGCAGTACTTC.

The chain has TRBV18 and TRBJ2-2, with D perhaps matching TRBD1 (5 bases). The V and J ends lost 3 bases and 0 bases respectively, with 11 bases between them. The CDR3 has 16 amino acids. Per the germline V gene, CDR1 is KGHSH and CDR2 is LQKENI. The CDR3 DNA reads TGTGCCAGCTCACCTCCCGTGACAGCGAACACCGGGGAGCTGTTTTTT. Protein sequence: CASSPPVTANTGELFF.

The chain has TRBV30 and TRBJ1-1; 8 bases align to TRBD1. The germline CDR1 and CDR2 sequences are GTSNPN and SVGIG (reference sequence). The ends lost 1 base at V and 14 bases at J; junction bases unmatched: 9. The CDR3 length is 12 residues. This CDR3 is CAWSADRGEVFF. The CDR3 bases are TGTGCCTGGAGTGCCGACAGGGGCGAAGTATTCTTT.

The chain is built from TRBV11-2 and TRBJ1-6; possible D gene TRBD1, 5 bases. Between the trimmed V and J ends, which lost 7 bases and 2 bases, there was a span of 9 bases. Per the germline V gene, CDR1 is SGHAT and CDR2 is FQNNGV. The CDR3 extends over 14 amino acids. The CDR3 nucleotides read TGTGCCAGCAACTCAGGGCCCTATAATTCACCCCTCCACTTT. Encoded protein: CASNSGPYNSPLHF.

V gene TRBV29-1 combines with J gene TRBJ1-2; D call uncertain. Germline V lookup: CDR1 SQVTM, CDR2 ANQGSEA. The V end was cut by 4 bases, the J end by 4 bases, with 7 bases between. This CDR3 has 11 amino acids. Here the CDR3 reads CSVARAYGYTF. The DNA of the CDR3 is TGCAGCGTTGCTAGGGCCTATGGCTACACCTTC. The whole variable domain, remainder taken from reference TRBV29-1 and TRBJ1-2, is SAVISQKPSRDICQRGTSLTIQCQVDSQVTMMFWYRQQPGQSLTLIATANQGSEATYESGFVIDKFPISRPNLTFSTLTVSNMSPEDSSIYLCSVARAYGYTFGSGTRLTVV.

CDR3 bases: TGTGCCAGTAGTATAGTAACGGGGGATGGCTACACCTTC. Protein sequence: CASSIVTGDGYTF. The chain is built from TRBV19 and TRBJ1-2, with TRBD1 as a possible D gene (5 bases). V lost 1 base, J lost 6 bases, and 9 bases lay in between. Germline V gene lookup returns CDR1 LNHDA and CDR2 SQIVND (reference sequence). The CDR3 totals 13 residues.

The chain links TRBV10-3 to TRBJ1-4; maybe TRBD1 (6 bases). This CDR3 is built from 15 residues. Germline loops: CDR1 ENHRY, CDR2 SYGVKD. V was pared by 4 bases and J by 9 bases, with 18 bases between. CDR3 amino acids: CAISGWTVGEKKLFF. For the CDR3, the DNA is TGTGCCATCAGTGGGTGGACAGTTGGGGAGAAAAAACTGTTTTTT.